Below, 4 T cell receptor beta chains from the same sample are listed, as sequenced in a study of shared clonotypes between healthy human individuals (dated by TCRdb to the early 2020s). Library preparation employed the immunoSEQ multiplex PCR assay. TCRdb limited this immuneACCESS table to in-frame rearrangements with V and J called. A share of clones is missing; checked studies link under half to unresolved V genes, and the rest is unexplained. The table for this sample lists approximately 1,500,000 clones; 98% of them were counted only once. In total, the top ten clones hold about 0.45% of the sample. Sequenced material: naive CD4+ T cells sorted from blood. Interpreted using the paper, the cell subset or site label stands for: CD45RA+ positively selected. The source of these receptors is a man aged 30 to 39 in good health.

Turning to this clone: Other DNA sequences from this sample encode an identical CDR3 as well. The chain couples TRBV18 to TRBJ2-1; 9 bases align to TRBD2. This CDR3 has 15 amino acids. CDR1 and CDR2 (germline): KGHSH, LQKENI. The V segment lost 3 bases and the J segment 6 bases; nucleotides outside the gene matches: 6. CDR3: CASSPLAGSGNEQFF. The DNA for the CDR3 is TGTGCCAGCTCACCGCTAGCGGGATCAGGCAATGAGCAGTTCTTC.

V gene TRBV29-1 combines with J gene TRBJ2-1; D remains ambiguous. V lost 2 bases and J 9 bases, leaving 8 bases between the germline ends. CDR1 is SQVTM and CDR2 is ANQGSEA in the germline V gene. The CDR3 length is 11 residues. CDR3 residues: CSVESTIEQFF. The DNA of the CDR3 is TGCAGCGTTGAAAGTACCATTGAGCAGTTCTTC.

This clone has just one count. This sequence joins TRBV2 and TRBJ1-5, with D perhaps TRBD1 (6 bases). Germline V CDR1 and CDR2: SNHLY, FYNNEI. V lost 6 bases, J lost 6 bases, and 27 bases lay in between. The CDR3 is 18 amino acids. Here the CDR3 reads CASSRSDSGGFKGQPQHF. DNA of the CDR3: TGTGCCAGCAGCAGGTCGGACAGCGGGGGGTTTAAGGGTCAGCCCCAGCATTTT.

CDR3 in amino acids: CASSLGQGGYTF. The CDR3 DNA reads as TGTGCCAGCAGCTTAGGGCAGGGAGGCTACACCTTC. The chain employs TRBV11-3 and TRBJ1-2, with TRBD1 as a possible D gene (5 bases). The germline V and J ends were trimmed by 1 base and 8 bases, with 8 bases remaining between them. The CDR3 is made up of 12 amino acids. CDR1 and CDR2 (germline): SGHNT, YENEEA.